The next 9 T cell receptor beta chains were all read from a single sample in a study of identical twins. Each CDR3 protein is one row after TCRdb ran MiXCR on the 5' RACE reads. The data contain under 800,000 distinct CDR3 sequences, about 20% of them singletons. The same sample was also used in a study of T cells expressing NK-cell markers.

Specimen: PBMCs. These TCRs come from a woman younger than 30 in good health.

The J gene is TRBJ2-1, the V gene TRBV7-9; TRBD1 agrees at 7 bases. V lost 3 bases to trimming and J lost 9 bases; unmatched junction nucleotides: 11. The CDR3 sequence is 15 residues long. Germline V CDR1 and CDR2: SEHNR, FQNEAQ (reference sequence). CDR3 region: CASSLGHRQGPEQFF. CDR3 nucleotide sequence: TGTGCCAGCAGCTTGGGGCATCGACAGGGCCCTGAGCAGTTCTTC.

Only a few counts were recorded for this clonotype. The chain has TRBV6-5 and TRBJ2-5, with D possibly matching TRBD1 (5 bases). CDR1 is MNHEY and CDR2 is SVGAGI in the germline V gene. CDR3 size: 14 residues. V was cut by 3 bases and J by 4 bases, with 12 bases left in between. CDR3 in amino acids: CASSYLSTGETQYF. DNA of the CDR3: TGTGCCAGCAGTTATCTGAGCACAGGAGAGACCCAGTACTTC.

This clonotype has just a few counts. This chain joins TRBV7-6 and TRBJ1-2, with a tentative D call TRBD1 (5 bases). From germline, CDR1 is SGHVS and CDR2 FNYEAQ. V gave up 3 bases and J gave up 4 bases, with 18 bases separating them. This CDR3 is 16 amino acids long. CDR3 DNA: TGTGCCAGCAGCTTGTCCCCGGTTGGGGGAAGCTATGGCTACACCTTC. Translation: CASSLSPVGGSYGYTF.

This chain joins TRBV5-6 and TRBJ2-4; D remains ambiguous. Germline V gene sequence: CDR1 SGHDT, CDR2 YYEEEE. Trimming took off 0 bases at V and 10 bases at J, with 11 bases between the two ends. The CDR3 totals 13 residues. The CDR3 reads CASSLENTEIQYF. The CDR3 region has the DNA TGTGCCAGCAGCTTGGAGAACACGGAAATTCAGTACTTC.

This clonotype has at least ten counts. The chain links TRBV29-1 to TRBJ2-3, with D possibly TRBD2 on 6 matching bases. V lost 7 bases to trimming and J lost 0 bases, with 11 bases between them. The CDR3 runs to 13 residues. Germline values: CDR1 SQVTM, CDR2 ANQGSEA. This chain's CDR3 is CSAAGTSTDTQYF. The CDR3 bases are TGCAGCGCTGCTGGGACTAGCACAGATACGCAGTATTTT.

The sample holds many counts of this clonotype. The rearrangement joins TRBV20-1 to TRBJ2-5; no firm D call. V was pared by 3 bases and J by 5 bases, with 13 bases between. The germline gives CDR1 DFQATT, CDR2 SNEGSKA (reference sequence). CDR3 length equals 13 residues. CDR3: CSARHADLETQYF. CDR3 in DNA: TGCAGTGCTAGGCACGCGGATCTGGAGACCCAGTACTTC.

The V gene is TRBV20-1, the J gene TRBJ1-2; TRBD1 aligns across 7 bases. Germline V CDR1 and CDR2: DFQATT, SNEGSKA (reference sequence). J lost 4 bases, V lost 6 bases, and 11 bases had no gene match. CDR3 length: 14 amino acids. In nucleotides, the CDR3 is TGCAGTGCGCCTTATCAGGGGGGCAGCTATGGCTACACCTTC. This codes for CSAPYQGGSYGYTF.

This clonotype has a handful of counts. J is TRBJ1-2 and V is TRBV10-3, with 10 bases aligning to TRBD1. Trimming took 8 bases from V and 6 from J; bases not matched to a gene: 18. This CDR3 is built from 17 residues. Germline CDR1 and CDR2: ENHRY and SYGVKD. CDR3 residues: CAIGRETGGVGFHGYTF. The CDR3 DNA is TGTGCCATCGGAAGAGAGACAGGGGGCGTGGGATTTCATGGCTACACCTTC.

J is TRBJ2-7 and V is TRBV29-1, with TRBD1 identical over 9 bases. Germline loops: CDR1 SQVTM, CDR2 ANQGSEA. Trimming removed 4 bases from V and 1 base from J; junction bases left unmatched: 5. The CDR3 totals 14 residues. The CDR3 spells CSVAWDRASYEQYF. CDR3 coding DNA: TGCAGCGTTGCCTGGGACAGGGCATCCTACGAGCAGTACTTC.